This entry lists 27 T cell receptor beta chains sequenced from one sample in a study of CD8 T cells in Susac syndrome. Reverse transcription of 0.5 to 1 ug RNA was performed with random hexamers. TCRdb processed the immunoSEQ multiplex PCR reads anew with MiXCR; each CDR3 protein has one entry. The data contain some 95,000 distinct CDR3 sequences, approximately 95% of them singletons. Input material: CD8+ T cells from PBMCs. These receptors were collected from a human donor in good health.

The CDR3 bases are TGTGCCAGCAGCTTGGCCACGGCCCTGGCTGGGGAGCTGTTTTTT. Its protein is CASSLATALAGELFF. The rearrangement joins TRBV5-6 to TRBJ2-2; no definite D call. V lost 0 bases to trimming and J lost 8 bases, with 14 bases between them. The CDR3 contains 15 residues. The germline CDR1 and CDR2 sequences are SGHDT and YYEEEE.

The V gene is TRBV6-2 or TRBV6-3, the J gene TRBJ2-7; D ambiguous. Germline lookup yields CDR1 MNHEY and CDR2 SVGEGT. This CDR3 is built from 13 residues. Trimming removed 0 bases at V and 4 bases at J, with 7 bases between. In DNA form, the CDR3 reads TGTGCCAGCAGTTACTCTCCTAGTTACGAGCAGTACTTC. Translating gives CASSYSPSYEQYF.

This clonotype came up once. The chain combines TRBV15 with TRBJ1-5, with 8 positions matching TRBD1. Germline V gene sequence: CDR1 LNHNV, CDR2 YYDKDF (reference sequence). This CDR3 contains 14 residues. V dropped 4 bases and J dropped 6; count of bases not matched to a gene: 5. This CDR3 reads CATSKSGGGQPQHF. The CDR3 DNA reads TGTGCCACCAGCAAATCAGGGGGCGGTCAGCCCCAGCATTTT.

J is TRBJ2-7 and V is TRBV27; 8 bases map to TRBD1. Germline CDR1 and CDR2: MNHEY and SMNVEV (reference sequence). The CDR3 is 15 residues long. Trimming removed 5 bases from V and 1 base from J; junction bases left unmatched: 7. The CDR3 nucleotides read TGTGCCAGCAGTCGGACAGGGAGTGGATCCTACGAGCAGTACTTC. Its protein product is CASSRTGSGSYEQYF.

The V call is TRBV19, the J call TRBJ1-5; D possibly corresponds to TRBD1 (5 bases). This CDR3 spans 15 amino acids. V dropped 3 bases and J dropped 4 bases, with 13 bases sitting between them. The germline CDR1 and CDR2 sequences are LNHDA and SQIVND (reference sequence). The CDR3 region is CASSIGRAGNQPQHF. In DNA, the CDR3 is TGTGCCAGTAGTATTGGCAGGGCGGGAAATCAGCCCCAGCATTTT.

The J gene is TRBJ2-7, the V gene TRBV29-1; D gene ambiguous. The CDR3 covers 13 residues. Germline loops: CDR1 SQVTM, CDR2 ANQGSEA. V dropped 7 bases and J dropped 0 bases, with 13 bases sitting between them. CDR3 nucleotides: TGCAGCGCTGGTGAGACCCTCTCCTACGAGCAGTACTTC. Its translation: CSAGETLSYEQYF.

This clonotype occurred once. A junction end diverges from the germline sequence, so it may reflect a read error. The gene calls are TRBV6-5 and TRBJ2-2, with 9 bases identical to TRBD1. This CDR3 is built from 18 residues. Germline-derived CDR1 and CDR2 are MNHEY and SVGAGI. CDR3 bases: TGTGCCAGCAGTGACTCACCGGTGAGACAGGGGGACACCGGGGAGCTGTTTTTT. It encodes CASSDSPVRQGDTGELFF.

The chain couples TRBV7-3 to TRBJ2-2, with 8 bases identical to TRBD2. Per germline, CDR1 SGHTA and CDR2 FQGTGA. The CDR3 length is 18 residues. After removal of 1 base from V and 0 bases from J, the junction contained 7 bases not matched to a gene. In DNA, the CDR3 is TGTGCCAGCAGCTTAAGAGCGGGGGACCTCGCGAACACCGGGGAGCTGTTTTTT. It codes for CASSLRAGDLANTGELFF.

This clonotype was counted a single time. The rearrangement links TRBV20-1 to TRBJ2-5, with 10 bases identical to TRBD1. Germline CDR1 reads DFQATT; CDR2 reads SNEGSKA (reference sequence). This CDR3 region has 15 residues. V dropped 2 bases and J dropped 5; count of bases not matched to a gene: 8. This chain's CDR3 is CSARPGTGVGETQYF. The CDR3 coding sequence is TGCAGTGCTAGACCCGGGACAGGGGTCGGTGAGACCCAGTACTTC.

This chain joins TRBV7-2 and TRBJ1-6; D is undetermined. The CDR3 contains 17 residues. The germline gives CDR1 SGHTA, CDR2 FQGNSA. Trimming pared 5 bases from V and 3 bases from J, leaving 17 bases between. CDR3 coding DNA: TGTGCCAGCAGCCACCCCCAGGCCGCGTTCTATAATTCACCCCTCCACTTT. Translating it yields CASSHPQAAFYNSPLHF.

The rearrangement links TRBV13 to TRBJ2-2; D is ambiguous. Trimming took 2 bases from V and 6 from J, leaving 7 bases between them. The CDR3 loop spans 13 amino acids. Looked up from germline, CDR1 is PRHDT and CDR2 is FYEKMQ (reference sequence). The CDR3 coding sequence is TGTGCCAGCAGCTTATCAGCGTCCGGGGAGCTGTTTTTT. Encoded protein: CASSLSASGELFF.

The chain links TRBV13 to TRBJ2-7; D is ambiguous. From germline, CDR1 is PRHDT and CDR2 FYEKMQ (reference sequence). The CDR3 has 14 amino acids. V dropped 0 bases and J dropped 2 bases, with 8 bases sitting between them. The CDR3 protein is CASSLGPVTYEQYF. CDR3 bases: TGTGCCAGCAGCTTAGGCCCGGTGACCTACGAGCAGTACTTC.

V and J are TRBV6-1 and TRBJ1-1; 11 nucleotides line up with TRBD1. The CDR3 loop spans 15 amino acids. J was trimmed by 4 bases and V by 0 bases; bases with no gene match: 1. Germline-derived CDR1 and CDR2 are MNHNS and SASEGT. In DNA form, the CDR3 reads TGTGCCAGCAGTGAAGCAGGGACAGGGGGCACTGAAGCTTTCTTT. Its translation: CASSEAGTGGTEAFF.

This rearrangement joins TRBV6-5 to TRBJ1-4; 7 nucleotides align to TRBD1. CDR3 length equals 13 residues. The germline CDR1 and CDR2 sequences are MNHEY and SVGAGI. The V gene end was trimmed by 11 bases and the J gene end by 7 bases; junction bases not matched to a gene: 10. DNA for the CDR3: TGTGCCGCCCAGAGACAGGGAAGTGAAAAACTGTTTTTT. Amino acids: CAAQRQGSEKLFF.

The rearrangement uses TRBV12-3 or TRBV12-4 and TRBJ2-5; 7 bases agree with TRBD2. The CDR3 sequence is 15 residues long. V lost 0 bases, J lost 4 bases, and 5 bases stayed unmatched. CDR3 bases: TGTGCCAGCAGTTTAGCGGGGGGGGGTCGAGAGACCCAGTACTTC. Amino acids: CASSLAGGGRETQYF.

The rearrangement links TRBV30 to TRBJ2-3, with unresolved D. V was shortened by 3 bases and J by 4 bases, with 11 bases between the two germline ends. The germline gives CDR1 GTSNPN, CDR2 SVGIG (reference sequence). The CDR3 contains 13 residues. The CDR3 reads CAWRGGWPDTQYF. The CDR3 DNA reads as TGTGCCTGGAGGGGTGGATGGCCAGATACGCAGTATTTT.

This chain connects TRBV27 to TRBJ1-2, with D unresolved. The germline V gene encodes CDR1 MNHEY and CDR2 SMNVEV (reference sequence). The CDR3 has 17 amino acids. V lost 4 bases and J 1 base, leaving 19 bases between the germline ends. CDR3 in DNA: TGTGCCAGCAGTTCGCTCGGGCAGCGGAATCATAACTATGGCTACACCTTC. Translating it yields CASSSLGQRNHNYGYTF.

V gene TRBV7-9 combines with J gene TRBJ1-2; D remains unclear. This CDR3 is 15 amino acids long. Germline assignment: CDR1 SEHNR and CDR2 FQNEAQ (reference sequence). Trimming removed 3 bases at V and 1 base at J, with 12 bases between. The CDR3 region has the DNA TGTGCCAGCAGCTTGAACGCGGCAAGTAACTATGGCTACACCTTC. As protein: CASSLNAASNYGYTF.

J is TRBJ2-7 and V is TRBV7-8; 9 bases match TRBD1. Germline-derived CDR1 and CDR2 are SGHVS and FQNEAQ. CDR3 length: 14 amino acids. V was clipped by 5 bases and J by 6 bases; unmatched bases: 8. The CDR3 DNA is TGTGCCAGCAGCATCCTGGGACAGGGACTCGAGCAGTACTTC. Amino acids: CASSILGQGLEQYF.

The CDR3 here is CASSGRLVSYEQYF. CDR3 coding DNA: TGTGCCAGTAGTGGTCGACTAGTCTCCTACGAGCAGTACTTC. V gene TRBV19 combines with J gene TRBJ2-7, with D tentatively TRBD2 (6 bases). V shed 5 bases and J shed 0 bases, with 11 bases lying between them. The germline CDR1 and CDR2 sequences are LNHDA and SQIVND (reference sequence). The CDR3 extends over 14 amino acids.

The chain carries TRBV7-9 and TRBJ2-1; the match to TRBD2 covers 9 bases. CDR3 length equals 15 residues. With 5 bases clipped from V and 7 bases from J, the junction kept 9 bases outside the gene matches. Per the germline V gene, CDR1 is SEHNR and CDR2 is FQNEAQ (reference sequence). The CDR3: CASSRPGLAGNEQFF. The CDR3, as DNA: TGTGCCAGCAGCCGTCCGGGACTAGCTGGGAATGAGCAGTTCTTC.

This clonotype was seen a few times. This sequence joins TRBV4-1 and TRBJ2-7, with D tentatively TRBD1 (8 bases). V was clipped by 3 bases and J by 2 bases, with 17 bases between them. This CDR3 contains 16 residues. Germline CDR1 is MGHRA and CDR2 is YSYEKL. CDR3 sequence: CASSHPQGGSTYEQYF. CDR3 DNA: TGCGCCAGCAGCCACCCACAGGGGGGGTCGACCTACGAGCAGTACTTC.

V gene TRBV11-2 combines with J gene TRBJ2-6; 10 positions match TRBD1. The ends lost 5 bases at V and 2 bases at J; junction bases unmatched: 9. This CDR3 is 18 amino acids long. Germline CDR1 is SGHAT and CDR2 is FQNNGV. In nucleotides, the CDR3 is TGTGCCAGCAGCAAACGGGACAGGGGAGTCGCTGGGGCCAACGTCCTGACTTTC. Its translation: CASSKRDRGVAGANVLTF.

The J gene is TRBJ1-2, the V gene TRBV12-3 or TRBV12-4; D is ambiguous. CDR3 length: 13 residues. V lost 3 bases, J lost 0 bases, and 5 bases lay in between. For the CDR3, the DNA is TGTGCCAGCAGTTTTGTATCTAACTATGGCTACACCTTC. This gives the protein CASSFVSNYGYTF.

J is TRBJ1-1 and V is TRBV19; no clear D gene. Germline V gene data show CDR1 as LNHDA and CDR2 as SQIVND (reference sequence). The CDR3 extends over 12 amino acids. Trimming shortened V by 4 bases and J by 5 bases, and 8 bases separated the two germline ends. The CDR3 DNA reads TGTGCCAGTAGTACCCCAGGAACTGAAGCTTTCTTT. Residues: CASSTPGTEAFF.

The J gene is TRBJ2-7, the V gene TRBV29-1, with TRBD2 matching over 8 bases. The CDR3 length is 12 residues. Trimming at V came to 5 bases and at J to 6 bases, leaving 6 bases not matched to a gene. Germline-derived CDR1 and CDR2 are SQVTM and ANQGSEA. The CDR3 sequence: CSVHGGDGEQYF. The CDR3 region has the DNA TGCAGCGTTCACGGGGGGGACGGCGAGCAGTACTTC.

V gene TRBV6-1 combines with J gene TRBJ2-3; 10 bases are shared with TRBD2. Unmatched junction bases numbered 6, after V lost 6 bases and J lost 3 bases. Germline lookup yields CDR1 MNHNS and CDR2 SASEGT. The CDR3 is made up of 15 amino acids. The CDR3 protein is CASRDGTSETDTQYF. In DNA form, the CDR3 reads TGTGCCAGCAGGGATGGGACTAGCGAGACAGATACGCAGTATTTT.